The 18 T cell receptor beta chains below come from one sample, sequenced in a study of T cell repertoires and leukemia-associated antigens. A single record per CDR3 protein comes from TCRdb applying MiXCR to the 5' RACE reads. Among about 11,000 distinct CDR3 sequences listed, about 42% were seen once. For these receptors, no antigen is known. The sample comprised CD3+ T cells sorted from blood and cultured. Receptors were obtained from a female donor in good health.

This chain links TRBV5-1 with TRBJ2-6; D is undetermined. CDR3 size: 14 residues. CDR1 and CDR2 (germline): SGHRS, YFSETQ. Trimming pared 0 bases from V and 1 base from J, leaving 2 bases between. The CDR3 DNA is TGCGCCAGCAGCTTGGAGTCTGGGGCCAACGTCCTGACTTTC. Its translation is CASSLESGANVLTF. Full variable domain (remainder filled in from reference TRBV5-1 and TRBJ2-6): KAGVTQTPRYLIKTRGQQVTLSCSPISGHRSVSWYQQTPGQGLQFLFEYFSETQRNKGNFPGRFSGRQFSNSRSEMNVSTLELGDSALYLCASSLESGANVLTFGAGSRLTVL.

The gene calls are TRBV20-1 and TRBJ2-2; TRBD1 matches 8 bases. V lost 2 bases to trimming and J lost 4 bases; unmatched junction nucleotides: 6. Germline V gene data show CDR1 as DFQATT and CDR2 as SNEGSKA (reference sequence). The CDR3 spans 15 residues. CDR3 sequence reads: CSARPRDRFTGELFF. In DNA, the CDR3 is TGCAGTGCTAGACCCCGGGACAGGTTCACCGGGGAGCTGTTTTTT.

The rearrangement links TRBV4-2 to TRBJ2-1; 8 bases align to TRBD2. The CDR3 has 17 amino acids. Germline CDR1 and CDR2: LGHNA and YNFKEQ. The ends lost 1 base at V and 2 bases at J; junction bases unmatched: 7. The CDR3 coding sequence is TGTGCCAGCAGCCAAGGTACTAGCGGAAGCCCCTACAATGAGCAGTTCTTC. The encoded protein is CASSQGTSGSPYNEQFF.

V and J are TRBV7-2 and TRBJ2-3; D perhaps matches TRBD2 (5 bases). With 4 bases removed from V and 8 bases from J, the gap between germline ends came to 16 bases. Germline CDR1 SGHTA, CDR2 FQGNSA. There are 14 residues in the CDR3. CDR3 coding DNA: TGTGCCAGCAGCTCGACGCGGGTCTCAGGTACGCAGTATTTT. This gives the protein CASSSTRVSGTQYF. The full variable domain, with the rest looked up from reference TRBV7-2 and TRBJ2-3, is GAGVSQSPSNKVTEKGKDVELRCDPISGHTALYWYRQSLGQGLEFLIYFQGNSAPDKSGLPSDRFSAERTGGSVSTLTIQRTQQEDSAVYLCASSSTRVSGTQYFGPGTRLTVL.

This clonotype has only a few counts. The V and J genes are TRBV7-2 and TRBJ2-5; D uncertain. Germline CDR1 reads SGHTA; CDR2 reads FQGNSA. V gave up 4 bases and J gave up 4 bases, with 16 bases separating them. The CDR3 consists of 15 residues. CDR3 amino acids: CASSSRSPGRETQYF. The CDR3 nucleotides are TGTGCCAGCAGCTCCCGGTCCCCTGGTCGAGAGACCCAGTACTTC.

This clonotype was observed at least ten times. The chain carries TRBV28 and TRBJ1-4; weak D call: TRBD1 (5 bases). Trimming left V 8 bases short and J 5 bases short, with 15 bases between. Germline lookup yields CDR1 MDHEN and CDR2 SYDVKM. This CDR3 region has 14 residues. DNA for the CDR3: TGTGCCAGCTGTCCCCCGGGGGAGAATGAAAAACTGTTTTTT. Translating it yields CASCPPGENEKLFF.

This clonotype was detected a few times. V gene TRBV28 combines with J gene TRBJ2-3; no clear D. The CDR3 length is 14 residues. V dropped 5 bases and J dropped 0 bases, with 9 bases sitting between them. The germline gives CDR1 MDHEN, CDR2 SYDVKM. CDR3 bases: TGTGCCAGCAGTGGCTTTGGCAGCACAGATACGCAGTATTTT. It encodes CASSGFGSTDTQYF.

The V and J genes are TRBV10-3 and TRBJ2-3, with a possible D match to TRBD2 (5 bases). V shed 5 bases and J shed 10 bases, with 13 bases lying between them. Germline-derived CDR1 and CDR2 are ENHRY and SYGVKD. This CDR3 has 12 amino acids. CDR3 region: CAISPAGDAQYF. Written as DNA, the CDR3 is TGTGCCATCAGTCCGGCCGGGGATGCGCAGTATTTT.

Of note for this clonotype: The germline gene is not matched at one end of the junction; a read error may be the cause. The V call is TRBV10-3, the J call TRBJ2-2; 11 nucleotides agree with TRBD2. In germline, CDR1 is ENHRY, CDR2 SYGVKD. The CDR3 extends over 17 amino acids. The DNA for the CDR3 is TGTGCCATCAGTGATCTCAAACTAGCGGGAGTCGCCGGGGAGCTGTATTTT. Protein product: CAISDLKLAGVAGELYF.

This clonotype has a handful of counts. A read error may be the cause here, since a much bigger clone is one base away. The CDR3 region is CAPGGPSSGNTIYF. The CDR3 bases are TGTGCCCCGGGGGGGCCGAGCTCTGGAAACACCATATATTTT. The rearrangement uses TRBV10-3 and TRBJ1-3; D might be TRBD1 (6 bases). Trimming cost V 11 bases and J 0 bases, with 14 bases left between them. The CDR3 has 14 residues. CDR1 and CDR2 (germline): ENHRY, SYGVKD.

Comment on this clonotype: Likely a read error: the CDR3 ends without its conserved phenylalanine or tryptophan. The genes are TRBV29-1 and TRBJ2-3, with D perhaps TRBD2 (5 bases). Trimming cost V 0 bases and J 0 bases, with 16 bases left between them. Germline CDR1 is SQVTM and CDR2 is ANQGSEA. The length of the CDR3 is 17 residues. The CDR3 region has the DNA TGCAGCGTTGAAGATCTCAGAGCGGCTACTAGCACAGATACGCAGTATTCT. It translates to CSVEDLRAATSTDTQYS.

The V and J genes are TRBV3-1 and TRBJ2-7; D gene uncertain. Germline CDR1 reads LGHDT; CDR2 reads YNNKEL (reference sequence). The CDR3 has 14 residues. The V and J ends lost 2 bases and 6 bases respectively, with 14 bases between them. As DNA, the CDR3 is TGTGCCAGCAGCCAATCATCTGGCGTTAGCGAGCAGTACTTC. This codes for CASSQSSGVSEQYF.

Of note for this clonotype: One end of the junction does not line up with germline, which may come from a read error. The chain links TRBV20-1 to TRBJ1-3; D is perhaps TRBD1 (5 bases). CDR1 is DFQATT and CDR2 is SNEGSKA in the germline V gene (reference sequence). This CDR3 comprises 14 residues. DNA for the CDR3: TGCAGTGCTAGAGTGCAGGGTTATGGAAACACCTTATATTTT. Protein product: CSARVQGYGNTLYF.

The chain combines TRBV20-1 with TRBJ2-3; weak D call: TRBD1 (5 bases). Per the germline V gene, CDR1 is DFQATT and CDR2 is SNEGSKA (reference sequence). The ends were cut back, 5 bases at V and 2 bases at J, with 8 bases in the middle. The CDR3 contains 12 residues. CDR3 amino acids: CSALRDTDTQYF. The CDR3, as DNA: TGCAGTGCTCTCAGGGACACAGATACGCAGTATTTT.

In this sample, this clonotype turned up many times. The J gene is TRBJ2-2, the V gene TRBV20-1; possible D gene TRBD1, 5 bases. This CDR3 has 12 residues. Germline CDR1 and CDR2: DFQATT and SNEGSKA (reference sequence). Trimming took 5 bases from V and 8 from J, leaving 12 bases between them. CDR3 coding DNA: TGCAGTGCTTGGACACGCTTTGGGGAGCTGTTTTTT. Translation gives CSAWTRFGELFF.

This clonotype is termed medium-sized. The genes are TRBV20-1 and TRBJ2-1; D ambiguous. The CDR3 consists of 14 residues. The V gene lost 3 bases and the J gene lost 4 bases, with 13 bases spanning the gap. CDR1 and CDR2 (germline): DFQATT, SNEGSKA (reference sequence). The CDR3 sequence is CSARKPPGYNEQFF. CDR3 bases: TGCAGTGCTAGGAAACCTCCGGGTTACAATGAGCAGTTCTTC.

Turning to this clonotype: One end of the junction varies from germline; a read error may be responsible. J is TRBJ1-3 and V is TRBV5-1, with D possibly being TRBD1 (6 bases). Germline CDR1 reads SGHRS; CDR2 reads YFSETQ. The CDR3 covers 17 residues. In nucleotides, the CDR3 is TGCGCTAGCAACCTGAATATGGACAGAAGCTCTGGAAACACCATATATTTT. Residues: CASNLNMDRSSGNTIYF.

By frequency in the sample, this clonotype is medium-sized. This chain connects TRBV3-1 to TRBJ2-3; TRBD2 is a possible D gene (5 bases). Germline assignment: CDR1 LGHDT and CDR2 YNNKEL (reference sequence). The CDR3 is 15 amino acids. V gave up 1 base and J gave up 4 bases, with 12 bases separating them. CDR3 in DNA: TGTGCCAGCAGCCAAGTGGGGTCTAGCTCAGATACGCAGTATTTT. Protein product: CASSQVGSSSDTQYF.